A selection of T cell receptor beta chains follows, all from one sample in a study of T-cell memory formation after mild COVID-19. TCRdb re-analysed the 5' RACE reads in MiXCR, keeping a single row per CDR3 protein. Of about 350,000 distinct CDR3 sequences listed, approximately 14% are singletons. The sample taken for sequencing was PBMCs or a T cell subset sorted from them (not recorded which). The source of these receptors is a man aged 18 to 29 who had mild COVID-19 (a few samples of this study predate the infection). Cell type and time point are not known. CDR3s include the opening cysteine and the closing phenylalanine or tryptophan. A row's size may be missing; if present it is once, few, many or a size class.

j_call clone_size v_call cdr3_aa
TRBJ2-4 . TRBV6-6 CASSYVTGAKNIQYF
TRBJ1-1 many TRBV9 CASSVDGGPTEAFF
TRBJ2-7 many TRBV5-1 CASRRQPAGGEQYF
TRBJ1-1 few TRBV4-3 CASREGFETGFYRPKPEAFF
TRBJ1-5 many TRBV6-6 CASSVQGWPQHF
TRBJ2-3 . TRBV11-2 CASSFPVLARGTDTQYF
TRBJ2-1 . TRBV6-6 CASRGTGADEQFF
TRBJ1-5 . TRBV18 CASSGQEHQPQHF
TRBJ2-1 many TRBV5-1 CASSSGQGNKEQFF
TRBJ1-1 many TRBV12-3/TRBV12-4 CASRKVAGEAFF
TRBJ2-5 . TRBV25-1 CASSEGTSGQETQYF
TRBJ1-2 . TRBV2 CASSTHQSPSGYTF
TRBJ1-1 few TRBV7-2 CASSLTTGTEVFF
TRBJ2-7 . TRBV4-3 CASSQGAGLTYEQYF
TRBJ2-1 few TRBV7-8 CASSLRGESNEQFF